Listed below are T cell receptor beta chains from one sample, sequenced in a study of OX40 agonist ivuxolimab in advanced cancers. Sequencing was performed with immunoSEQ multiplex PCR; in TCRdb, only in-frame clones are kept and a portion is missing. The repertoire holds nearly 55,000 clones, around 88% seen once, with about 1.4% in the top ten. The sequences come from CD4+ or CD8+ T cells sorted from blood, collected in a trial of the OX40 agonist ivuxolimab. Receptors were obtained from an adult with an advanced solid tumor such as melanoma, head and neck, liver or kidney cancer. Both conserved end residues are part of each CDR3. Fields, in order: V gene, J gene, D gene, clone size, CDR3 DNA, CDR3 protein. The D gene is left open where the match is weak. A clone size is listed for some rows: how often the clone was seen (once, few, many), or a class if it is expanded.

v_gene: TRBV7-3; j_gene: TRBJ2-1; d_gene: TRBD1; abundance: .; CDR3nt: TGTGCCAGCAGCTTAAGACAGGGGGGTTACAATGAGCAGTTCTTC; CDR3aa: CASSLRQGGYNEQFF
v_gene: TRBV4-1; j_gene: TRBJ1-1; d_gene: .; abundance: .; CDR3nt: TGCGCCAGCAGCCAAGGTCTTGGGGTTTCGGCTTTCTTT; CDR3aa: CASSQGLGVSAFF
v_gene: TRBV5-1; j_gene: TRBJ1-1; d_gene: TRBD1; abundance: medium-sized; CDR3nt: TGCGCCAGCAGCCCGGGACAGGGTTATACTGAAGCTTTCTTT; CDR3aa: CASSPGQGYTEAFF
v_gene: TRBV27; j_gene: TRBJ2-2; d_gene: .; abundance: .; CDR3nt: TGTGCCAGCAGGGAGCTGGGGCCCGGACGGCGGACCGGGGAGCTGTTTTTT; CDR3aa: CASRELGPGRRTGELFF
v_gene: TRBV2; j_gene: TRBJ2-5; d_gene: .; abundance: .; CDR3nt: TGTGCCAGCAGTGGGACTATGCGGGAGACCCAGTACTTC; CDR3aa: CASSGTMRETQYF
v_gene: TRBV5-4; j_gene: TRBJ2-7; d_gene: TRBD2; abundance: once; CDR3nt: TGTGCCAGCAGCCCACGGACTAGCGGGGGGGAGCAGTACTTC; CDR3aa: CASSPRTSGGEQYF
v_gene: TRBV11-2; j_gene: TRBJ2-7; d_gene: .; abundance: .; CDR3nt: TGTGCCAGCAGCCTAGTACCTGGGAACACGAATCAGCAGTACTTC; CDR3aa: CASSLVPGNTNQQYF
v_gene: TRBV9; j_gene: TRBJ2-1; d_gene: .; abundance: .; CDR3nt: TGTGCCAGCAGCGTAGAATTAAACACCTACAATGAGCAGTTCTTC; CDR3aa: CASSVELNTYNEQFF
v_gene: TRBV18; j_gene: TRBJ2-1; d_gene: .; abundance: .; CDR3nt: TGTGCCAGCTCACAGGGCAGCTCCTACAATGAGCAGTTCTTC; CDR3aa: CASSQGSSYNEQFF
v_gene: TRBV6-4; j_gene: TRBJ2-1; d_gene: TRBD1; abundance: .; CDR3nt: TGTGCCAGCAGTGGAGAAGAGGGGGCCACATACAATGAGCAGTTCTTC; CDR3aa: CASSGEEGATYNEQFF
v_gene: TRBV6-5; j_gene: TRBJ2-3; d_gene: .; abundance: .; CDR3nt: TGTGCCAGCAGTAGAGACAGGAGCACAGATACGCAGTATTTT; CDR3aa: CASSRDRSTDTQYF
v_gene: TRBV11-1; j_gene: TRBJ2-7; d_gene: .; abundance: .; CDR3nt: TGTGCCAGCAGCTTACGACCGGTTGGGAGGCGCCAAATCTACGAGCAGTACTTC; CDR3aa: CASSLRPVGRRQIYEQYF
v_gene: TRBV7-9; j_gene: TRBJ1-2; d_gene: .; abundance: .; CDR3nt: TGTGCCAGCAGCTCAGTGGGGATATCTGGCTACACCTTC; CDR3aa: CASSSVGISGYTF
v_gene: TRBV29-1; j_gene: TRBJ1-1; d_gene: TRBD1; abundance: .; CDR3nt: TGCAGCGTTGAAGATGGCCGGGGACAGTCTGAAGCTTTCTTT; CDR3aa: CSVEDGRGQSEAFF